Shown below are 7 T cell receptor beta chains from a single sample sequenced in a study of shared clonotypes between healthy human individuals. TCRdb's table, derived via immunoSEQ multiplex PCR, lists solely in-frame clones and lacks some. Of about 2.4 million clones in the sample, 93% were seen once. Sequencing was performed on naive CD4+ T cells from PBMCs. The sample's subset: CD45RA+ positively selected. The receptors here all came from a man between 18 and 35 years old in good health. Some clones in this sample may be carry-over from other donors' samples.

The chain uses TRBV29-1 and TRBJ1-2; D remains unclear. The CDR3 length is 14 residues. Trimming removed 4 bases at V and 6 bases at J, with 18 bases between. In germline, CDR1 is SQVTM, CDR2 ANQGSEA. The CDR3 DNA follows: TGCAGCGTTGGAATGGTATTGACGGACCATGGCTACACCTTC. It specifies CSVGMVLTDHGYTF.

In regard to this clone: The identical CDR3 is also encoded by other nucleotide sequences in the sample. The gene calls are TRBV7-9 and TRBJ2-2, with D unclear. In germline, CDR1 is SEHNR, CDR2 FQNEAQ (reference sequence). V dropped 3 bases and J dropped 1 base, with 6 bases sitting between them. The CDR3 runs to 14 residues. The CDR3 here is CASSFGLNTGELFF. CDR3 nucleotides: TGTGCCAGCAGCTTCGGCCTGAACACCGGGGAGCTGTTTTTT.

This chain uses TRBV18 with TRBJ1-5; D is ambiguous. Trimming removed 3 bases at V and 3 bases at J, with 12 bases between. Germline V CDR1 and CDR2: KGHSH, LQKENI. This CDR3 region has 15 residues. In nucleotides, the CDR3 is TGTGCCAGCTCACCGATCAAGGGCCTCAATCAGCCCCAGCATTTT. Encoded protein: CASSPIKGLNQPQHF.

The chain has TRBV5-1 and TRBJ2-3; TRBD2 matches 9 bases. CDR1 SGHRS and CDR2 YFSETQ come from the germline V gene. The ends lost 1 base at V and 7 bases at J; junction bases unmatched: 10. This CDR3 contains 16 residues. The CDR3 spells CASSLRASGMANTQYF. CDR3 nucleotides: TGCGCCAGCAGCTTGAGAGCTAGCGGGATGGCCAATACGCAGTATTTT.

CDR3 nucleotide sequence: TGTGCCAGCAGCTTGCACCTGGACAGGGCCTACGAGCAGTACTTC. Its translation is CASSLHLDRAYEQYF. The chain combines TRBV11-2 with TRBJ2-7; 8 bases are shared with TRBD1. Germline loops: CDR1 SGHAT, CDR2 FQNNGV. CDR3 length: 15 amino acids. The junction had 6 bases not matched to a gene; V was cut back by 3 bases and J by 2 bases.

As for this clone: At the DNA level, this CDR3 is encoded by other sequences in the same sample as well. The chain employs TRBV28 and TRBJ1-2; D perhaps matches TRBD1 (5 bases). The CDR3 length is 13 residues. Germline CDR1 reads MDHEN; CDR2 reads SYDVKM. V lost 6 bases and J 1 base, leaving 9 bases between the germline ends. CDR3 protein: CASRSGINYGYTF. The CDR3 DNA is TGTGCCAGCAGATCAGGGATTAACTATGGCTACACCTTC.

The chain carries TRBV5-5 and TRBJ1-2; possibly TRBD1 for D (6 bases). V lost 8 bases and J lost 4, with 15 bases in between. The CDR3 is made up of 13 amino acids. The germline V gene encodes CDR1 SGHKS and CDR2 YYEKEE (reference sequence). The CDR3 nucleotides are TGTGCCAGTTACCGTGCGACAGGCTATGGCTACACCTTC. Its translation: CASYRATGYGYTF.